The rows below give T cell receptor beta chains drawn from one sample of a study of blood T cell repertoires in COVID-19. Clones were read by immunoSEQ multiplex PCR, and TCRdb kept only the in-frame ones, dropping some. Here the sample spans 210,000 or so clones, about 85% being singletons. The sample was peripheral blood. The receptors originated from a woman aged 80 or older with active or convalescent COVID-19. CDR3s include the opening cysteine and the closing phenylalanine or tryptophan. The order of the fields is V gene, clone size, J gene, D gene, CDR3 DNA, CDR3 protein. A D gene is named only where the DNA matches it firmly. Expanded clones get a size class; other rows say once, few or many, or leave the size out.

V gene: TRBV7-2; clone size: .; J gene: TRBJ2-1; D gene: TRBD2; CDR3 DNA: TGTGCCAGCAGCCTTAGCGGGGACCGACAGTTCTTC; CDR3 protein: CASSLSGDRQFF
V gene: TRBV20-1; clone size: .; J gene: TRBJ1-1; D gene: .; CDR3 DNA: TGCAGTGCCCCCCTTTACACTGAAGCTTTCTTT; CDR3 protein: CSAPLYTEAFF
V gene: TRBV7-2; clone size: .; J gene: TRBJ1-2; D gene: TRBD1; CDR3 DNA: TGTGCCAGCAGCTTGTCCAGAGGGACAGGACGAAACTATGGCTACACCTTC; CDR3 protein: CASSLSRGTGRNYGYTF
V gene: TRBV9; clone size: .; J gene: TRBJ2-2; D gene: .; CDR3 DNA: TGTGCCAGCAGCGTAGGTGGGCGGGATGGTACCGGGGAGCTGTTTTTT; CDR3 protein: CASSVGGRDGTGELFF
V gene: TRBV11-2; clone size: few; J gene: TRBJ2-5; D gene: .; CDR3 DNA: TGTGCCAGCAGCTTTACAGGTGGCGAAGAGACCCAGTACTTC; CDR3 protein: CASSFTGGEETQYF
V gene: TRBV9; clone size: once; J gene: TRBJ2-1; D gene: TRBD2; CDR3 DNA: TGTGCCAGCAGCGTAGACAGCGGGGCCTACAATGAGCAGTTCTTC; CDR3 protein: CASSVDSGAYNEQFF
V gene: TRBV18; clone size: .; J gene: TRBJ2-7; D gene: .; CDR3 DNA: TGTGCCAGCTCACCAGGTCGGTGGAGCGGGTACGAGCAGTACTTC; CDR3 protein: CASSPGRWSGYEQYF
V gene: TRBV10-3; clone size: few; J gene: TRBJ1-2; D gene: .; CDR3 DNA: TGTGCCATCAGTGAAATCGGAAGTGAGGTTGGCTACACCTTC; CDR3 protein: CAISEIGSEVGYTF
V gene: TRBV27; clone size: .; J gene: TRBJ1-2; D gene: .; CDR3 DNA: TGTGCCAGCAGACGAAGCCTCCCGACGGGGAGCTACACCTTC; CDR3 protein: CASRRSLPTGSYTF
V gene: TRBV6-5; clone size: .; J gene: TRBJ2-2; D gene: TRBD2; CDR3 DNA: TGTGCCAGCAGTTACCAGACTAGCAAAAACACCGGGGAGCTGTTTTTT; CDR3 protein: CASSYQTSKNTGELFF
V gene: TRBV7-3; clone size: .; J gene: TRBJ2-7; D gene: TRBD2; CDR3 DNA: TGTGCCAGCAGCCCGACCGGGACTAGCGGTACAGGGCAGTACTTC; CDR3 protein: CASSPTGTSGTGQYF
V gene: TRBV20-1; clone size: .; J gene: TRBJ2-1; D gene: TRBD2; CDR3 DNA: TGCAGTGCTAGTCTGGGACTAGCGGGGTGGGGCTCCTACAATGAGCAGTTCTTC; CDR3 protein: CSASLGLAGWGSYNEQFF
V gene: TRBV5-1; clone size: .; J gene: TRBJ1-2; D gene: .; CDR3 DNA: TGCGCCAGCAGCCAAACGACAGGCAACTATGGCTACACCTTC; CDR3 protein: CASSQTTGNYGYTF
V gene: TRBV30; clone size: .; J gene: TRBJ1-2; D gene: .; CDR3 DNA: TGTGCCTGGGCGCTGCCCCGGGGAATCTATGGCTACACCTTC; CDR3 protein: CAWALPRGIYGYTF
V gene: TRBV28; clone size: .; J gene: TRBJ2-1; D gene: TRBD1; CDR3 DNA: TGTGCCAGCAGGTACCGGGACAGCAATGAGCAGTTCTTC; CDR3 protein: CASRYRDSNEQFF
V gene: TRBV7-2; clone size: .; J gene: TRBJ1-3; D gene: TRBD1; CDR3 DNA: TGTGCCAGCAGCTTAGACGGGACAGGATTTGGTGGAAACACCATATATTTT; CDR3 protein: CASSLDGTGFGGNTIYF
V gene: TRBV7-9; clone size: .; J gene: TRBJ2-3; D gene: TRBD2; CDR3 DNA: TGTGCCAGCAGCCCTGGGACTAGCGGGAGGGTAGCGGATACGCAGTATTTT; CDR3 protein: CASSPGTSGRVADTQYF
V gene: TRBV19; clone size: once; J gene: TRBJ2-3; D gene: .; CDR3 DNA: TGTGCCAGCCCCCTCCGGGATACGCAGTATTTT; CDR3 protein: CASPLRDTQYF
V gene: TRBV4-3; clone size: .; J gene: TRBJ2-2; D gene: .; CDR3 DNA: TGCGCCAGCAGCGCCCAACCGGGACAGAACACCGGGGAGCTGTTTTTT; CDR3 protein: CASSAQPGQNTGELFF
V gene: TRBV6-2/TRBV6-3; clone size: .; J gene: TRBJ1-5; D gene: .; CDR3 DNA: TGTGCCAGCAGTTACGTTCGGCGGGTGAATCAGCCCCAGCATTTT; CDR3 protein: CASSYVRRVNQPQHF
V gene: TRBV7-2; clone size: .; J gene: TRBJ1-1; D gene: .; CDR3 DNA: TGTGCCAGCAGCTTACTCAGGGTGAACACTGAAGCTTTCTTT; CDR3 protein: CASSLLRVNTEAFF
V gene: TRBV11-2; clone size: .; J gene: TRBJ1-3; D gene: .; CDR3 DNA: TGTGCCAGCAGCTCAATTAAACAGGGTTCGGGAAACACCATATATTTT; CDR3 protein: CASSSIKQGSGNTIYF
V gene: TRBV5-1; clone size: .; J gene: TRBJ2-7; D gene: TRBD1; CDR3 DNA: TGCGCCAGCAGCGGACAGGGGGCTGGGGAGCAGTACTTC; CDR3 protein: CASSGQGAGEQYF
V gene: TRBV11-3; clone size: .; J gene: TRBJ2-1; D gene: TRBD2; CDR3 DNA: TGTGCCAGCTCAGCTTCAGGGACTAGCGGCAATGAGCAGTTCTTC; CDR3 protein: CASSASGTSGNEQFF
V gene: TRBV7-2; clone size: .; J gene: TRBJ1-6; D gene: TRBD1; CDR3 DNA: TGTGCCAGCAGCTCGCAGGGACAGGGTGCCACCCTCCACTTT; CDR3 protein: CASSSQGQGATLHF
V gene: TRBV7-9; clone size: few; J gene: TRBJ2-1; D gene: .; CDR3 DNA: TGTGCCAGCAGCTCTACTAGTCAGTCCTACAATGAGCAGTTCTTC; CDR3 protein: CASSSTSQSYNEQFF
V gene: TRBV19; clone size: .; J gene: TRBJ2-1; D gene: .; CDR3 DNA: TGTGCCAGTAGTCCAATTAGATACAATGAGCAGTTCTTC; CDR3 protein: CASSPIRYNEQFF
V gene: TRBV15; clone size: .; J gene: TRBJ1-1; D gene: .; CDR3 DNA: TGTGCCACCAGCAGAGATCTTAGTGCCACTGAAGCTTTCTTT; CDR3 protein: CATSRDLSATEAFF
V gene: TRBV7-9; clone size: .; J gene: TRBJ2-1; D gene: .; CDR3 DNA: TGTGCCAGCAACCCAGGGAACAGCTACAATGAGCAGTTCTTC; CDR3 protein: CASNPGNSYNEQFF
V gene: TRBV7-9; clone size: .; J gene: TRBJ2-2; D gene: TRBD2; CDR3 DNA: TGTGCCAGCCACCGGCCTAGCGGGGGGACCGGGGAGCTGTTTTTT; CDR3 protein: CASHRPSGGTGELFF
V gene: TRBV3-1/TRBV3-2; clone size: .; J gene: TRBJ1-5; D gene: TRBD1; CDR3 DNA: TGTGCCAGCAGCCATGGACAGGGGAGAACCCCCCAGCATTTT; CDR3 protein: CASSHGQGRTPQHF
V gene: TRBV5-8; clone size: .; J gene: TRBJ2-6; D gene: .; CDR3 DNA: TGTGCCAGCAGCTTGGGAGAGGGGGCTGGGGCCAACGTCCTGACTTTC; CDR3 protein: CASSLGEGAGANVLTF
V gene: TRBV11-3; clone size: .; J gene: TRBJ2-3; D gene: TRBD2; CDR3 DNA: TGTGCCAGCAGCAAACGACTAGCGGACACAGATACGCAGTATTTT; CDR3 protein: CASSKRLADTDTQYF
V gene: TRBV5-1; clone size: .; J gene: TRBJ2-2; D gene: .; CDR3 DNA: TGCGCCAGCAGCCGGGGGGTTGCGGGGGCCGCCGGGGAGCTGTTTTTT; CDR3 protein: CASSRGVAGAAGELFF
V gene: TRBV5-1; clone size: .; J gene: TRBJ2-1; D gene: .; CDR3 DNA: TGCGCCAGCAGCTTGGTACTAGTTGTGGGGAACAATGAGCAGTTCTTC; CDR3 protein: CASSLVLVVGNNEQFF
V gene: TRBV7-2; clone size: few; J gene: TRBJ2-3; D gene: TRBD2; CDR3 DNA: TGTGCCAGCAGCTTGGCCCTAGCGGGGGGTGCAGATACGCAGTATTTT; CDR3 protein: CASSLALAGGADTQYF
V gene: TRBV14; clone size: .; J gene: TRBJ1-6; D gene: .; CDR3 DNA: TGTGCCAGCAGCCGTTACAGGGATTCACCCCTCCACTTT; CDR3 protein: CASSRYRDSPLHF
V gene: TRBV25-1; clone size: once; J gene: TRBJ2-7; D gene: TRBD1; CDR3 DNA: TGTGCCAGTTCGACAGGGGGCATGTACGAGCAGTACTTC; CDR3 protein: CASSTGGMYEQYF
V gene: TRBV5-1; clone size: .; J gene: TRBJ1-6; D gene: TRBD1; CDR3 DNA: TGCGCCAGCAGCTGGGACAGGGGTAATTCACCCCTCCACTTT; CDR3 protein: CASSWDRGNSPLHF
V gene: TRBV6-7; clone size: .; J gene: TRBJ2-1; D gene: TRBD2; CDR3 DNA: TGTGCCAGCAGTTGGCTGCCCGGGGGGGCCAATGAGCAGTTCTTC; CDR3 protein: CASSWLPGGANEQFF
V gene: TRBV2; clone size: .; J gene: TRBJ1-6; D gene: TRBD1; CDR3 DNA: TGTGCCAGCTGTCAGGGGGCAAATTCACCCCTCCACTTT; CDR3 protein: CASCQGANSPLHF
V gene: TRBV4-3; clone size: few; J gene: TRBJ2-7; D gene: TRBD2; CDR3 DNA: TGCGCCAGCAGCCAAGGGAGCGGGAACTACGAGCAGTACTTC; CDR3 protein: CASSQGSGNYEQYF
V gene: TRBV6-5; clone size: few; J gene: TRBJ2-7; D gene: .; CDR3 DNA: TGTGCCAGCAGACTGGGGGGATTTGGGACCTACGAGCAGTACTTC; CDR3 protein: CASRLGGFGTYEQYF
V gene: TRBV6-6; clone size: .; J gene: TRBJ2-5; D gene: .; CDR3 DNA: TGTGCCAGCTATTTACAGGGGGGGATTGAGACCCAGTACTTC; CDR3 protein: CASYLQGGIETQYF
V gene: TRBV11-3; clone size: .; J gene: TRBJ2-5; D gene: TRBD2; CDR3 DNA: TGTGCCAGCAGCTCAGGACTAGCGGGGAGTCGAGAGACCCAGTACTTC; CDR3 protein: CASSSGLAGSRETQYF
V gene: TRBV27; clone size: .; J gene: TRBJ2-1; D gene: TRBD2; CDR3 DNA: TGTGCCAGCAGTTTAAGGGGACTAGCGGGGAACAATGAGCAGTTCTTC; CDR3 protein: CASSLRGLAGNNEQFF
V gene: TRBV5-1; clone size: .; J gene: TRBJ2-1; D gene: .; CDR3 DNA: TGCGCCAGCAGCTTGGCCCGAACAGGGGGGGGATTTAATGAGCAGTTCTTC; CDR3 protein: CASSLARTGGGFNEQFF
V gene: TRBV9; clone size: .; J gene: TRBJ1-2; D gene: TRBD1; CDR3 DNA: TGTGCCAGCAGCGTAGCCCCGGGACAGAGCTATGGCTACACCTTC; CDR3 protein: CASSVAPGQSYGYTF
V gene: TRBV27; clone size: .; J gene: TRBJ2-7; D gene: .; CDR3 DNA: TGTGCCAGCAGTCTCAACAGGAACTCCTACGAGCAGTACTTC; CDR3 protein: CASSLNRNSYEQYF
V gene: TRBV28; clone size: .; J gene: TRBJ1-2; D gene: .; CDR3 DNA: TGTGCCAGCAACCAGGACGCAGGGCCAAGAGGCTACACCTTC; CDR3 protein: CASNQDAGPRGYTF
V gene: TRBV18; clone size: once; J gene: TRBJ1-2; D gene: TRBD1; CDR3 DNA: TGTGCCAGCTCACCATCCCCGGGACAGGGCCTCTATGGCTACACCTTC; CDR3 protein: CASSPSPGQGLYGYTF
V gene: TRBV24-1; clone size: .; J gene: TRBJ2-1; D gene: .; CDR3 DNA: TGTGCCACCATATCACCCCAGGGCCATTACAATGAGCAGTTCTTC; CDR3 protein: CATISPQGHYNEQFF
V gene: TRBV5-1; clone size: .; J gene: TRBJ1-4; D gene: .; CDR3 DNA: TGCGCCAGCAGCTTGAAAGGGGCGGTTAATGAAAAACTGTTTTTT; CDR3 protein: CASSLKGAVNEKLFF
V gene: TRBV7-9; clone size: .; J gene: TRBJ2-1; D gene: .; CDR3 DNA: TGTGCCAGCAGCTTAATACTTCGGACAAGGGGTTACAATGAGCAGTTCTTC; CDR3 protein: CASSLILRTRGYNEQFF
V gene: TRBV4-3; clone size: few; J gene: TRBJ1-1; D gene: .; CDR3 DNA: TGCGCCAGCAGCCAAGAAACGGACAATGAGCGGGTTTTGAACACTGAAGCTTTCTTT; CDR3 protein: CASSQETDNERVLNTEAFF
V gene: TRBV30; clone size: .; J gene: TRBJ2-5; D gene: .; CDR3 DNA: TGTGCCTGGAACCGGGTGTACCAAGAGACCCAGTACTTC; CDR3 protein: CAWNRVYQETQYF